This T cell receptor (beta chain) comes out of a study of cytomegalovirus exposure and HLA in healthy donors. Turning to the study itself: Out of about 190 million T cells, an earlier analysis found over 100 million unique TCR beta sequences in total. General study findings and limits: Researchers catalogued approximately 170 TCR beta chains as cytomegalovirus-associated.

Note on this clone: The antigen remains unidentified.

The PCR contained 60 Vbeta and 13 Jbeta primers. Sequencing was performed with immunoSEQ multiplex PCR; in TCRdb, only in-frame clones are kept and a portion is missing. The sample shows some 140,000 clones, about 74% of them seen only once. The sample comprised PBMCs. This sequence was found in a young man in good health and CMV-seropositive.

The CDR3 nucleotides read TGTGCCAGCAGCTTGGCTCGAGGGCTAGAGACCCAGTACTTC. It translates to CASSLARGLETQYF. The rearrangement links TRBV5-6 to TRBJ2-5; weak D call: TRBD2 (5 bases). Germline V gives CDR1 SGHDT, CDR2 YYEEEE. Trimming removed 0 bases at V and 4 bases at J, with 10 bases between. There are 14 residues in the CDR3.